The 27 T cell receptor beta chains presented below share a single source sample, sequenced in a study of cytomegalovirus exposure and HLA in healthy donors. Primers for the PCR totalled 60 Vbeta and 13 Jbeta. The table came from immunoSEQ multiplex PCR; TCRdb's copy has only in-frame clones and leaves some out. Its listing shows around 140,000 clones. Sequenced: PBMCs. Every receptor here comes from a middle-aged woman in good health and CMV-seronegative.

The chain employs TRBV19 and TRBJ2-1; D might be TRBD2 (5 bases). Germline V gene data show CDR1 as LNHDA and CDR2 as SQIVND (reference sequence). Trimming removed 1 base at V and 8 bases at J, with 12 bases between. This CDR3 has 14 residues. The CDR3 bases are TGTGCCAGTAGTATAGGTTCCGGGGTCCATGAGCAGTTCTTC. Residues: CASSIGSGVHEQFF.

This chain uses TRBV2 with TRBJ1-1; D perhaps matches TRBD1 (5 bases). V lost 11 bases and J 5 bases, leaving 21 bases between the germline ends. Per the germline V gene, CDR1 is SNHLY and CDR2 is FYNNEI. The CDR3 spans 14 residues. CDR3 coding DNA: TGTGCCGGGCGTGGGGAAACCGGGGGGACTGAAGCTTTCTTT. Translated, it gives CAGRGETGGTEAFF.

The chain joins TRBV5-1 to TRBJ2-2; D unclear. Germline-derived CDR1 and CDR2 are SGHRS and YFSETQ. The CDR3 is made up of 16 amino acids. Trimming removed 0 bases at V and 2 bases at J, with 11 bases between. The CDR3 is CASSLVFLPNTGELFF. The CDR3, as DNA: TGCGCCAGCAGCTTGGTGTTCCTTCCTAACACCGGGGAGCTGTTTTTT.

V gene TRBV7-2 combines with J gene TRBJ1-2, with TRBD1 matching 7 bases. With 6 bases clipped from V and 0 bases from J, the junction kept 4 bases outside the gene matches. Germline V gene sequence: CDR1 SGHTA, CDR2 FQGNSA. The CDR3 runs to 14 residues. The CDR3 sequence: CASRRTGSNYGYTF. CDR3 DNA: TGTGCCAGCAGGCGGACAGGCTCTAACTATGGCTACACCTTC. Full variable domain (remainder filled in from reference TRBV7-2 and TRBJ1-2): GAGVSQSPSNKVTEKGKDVELRCDPISGHTALYWYRQSLGQGLEFLIYFQGNSAPDKSGLPSDRFSAERTGGSVSTLTIQRTQQEDSAVYLCASRRTGSNYGYTFGSGTRLTVV.

V is TRBV4-3 and J is TRBJ1-1; 7 bases are a match to TRBD1. Germline V gene lookup returns CDR1 LGHNA and CDR2 YSLEER. The length of the CDR3 is 16 residues. The J segment lost 3 bases and the V segment lost 8 bases, leaving 15 bases of the junction unmatched. The CDR3 region has the DNA TGCGCCAGCGGCCGCTTCCCACAGGGGATGGACACTGAAGCTTTCTTT. Its translation: CASGRFPQGMDTEAFF.

The chain is built from TRBV19 and TRBJ2-3, with D possibly matching TRBD1 (5 bases). In germline, CDR1 is LNHDA, CDR2 SQIVND (reference sequence). V shed 7 bases and J shed 2 bases, with 13 bases lying between them. The CDR3 contains 14 residues. This chain's CDR3 is CASTLAGITDTQYF. The CDR3 region has the DNA TGTGCCAGTACGCTGGCAGGGATCACAGATACGCAGTATTTT.

The genes are TRBV29-1 and TRBJ1-4, with 7 bases lining up with TRBD1. The germline CDR1 and CDR2 sequences are SQVTM and ANQGSEA. The V and J ends lost 1 base and 8 bases, in that order; junction bases with no gene match: 4. CDR3 size: 13 residues. CDR3 residues: CSVEAGGAEKLFF. DNA for the CDR3: TGCAGCGTTGAAGCAGGGGGTGCGGAAAAACTGTTTTTT.

The gene calls are TRBV9 and TRBJ2-3; 7 bases agree with TRBD1. Looked up from germline, CDR1 is SGDLS and CDR2 is YYNGEE. The CDR3 is 16 residues long. Germline trimming cut 3 bases from V and 3 bases from J; bases unmatched to any gene: 10. The CDR3, as DNA: TGTGCCAGCAGCGCCCGACAGGGAGAGGGAACAGATACGCAGTATTTT. Residues: CASSARQGEGTDTQYF.

V usage is TRBV7-6 and J usage is TRBJ1-6; perhaps TRBD1 as D (6 bases). Trimming removed 0 bases from V and 5 bases from J, with 11 bases in between. CDR1 and CDR2 (germline): SGHVS, FNYEAQ. The CDR3 totals 16 residues. CDR3 protein: CASSLAGRGNNSPLHF. In DNA form, the CDR3 reads TGTGCCAGCAGCTTAGCTGGCAGGGGTAATAATTCACCCCTCCACTTT.

CDR3 in amino acids: CASSFFLGQQRYEQYF. The CDR3 region has the DNA TGTGCCAGCAGCTTCTTTTTGGGACAGCAAAGGTACGAGCAGTACTTC. The chain links TRBV7-9 to TRBJ2-7, with TRBD1 matching over 7 bases. V shed 3 bases and J 4 bases; nucleotides not matched to a gene: 12. The germline gives CDR1 SEHNR, CDR2 FQNEAQ (reference sequence). The CDR3 extends over 16 amino acids.

The chain is built from TRBV7-9 and TRBJ1-6; 7 nucleotides line up with TRBD1. Losses at the gene ends were 0 bases for V and 9 bases for J; bases not matched to a gene: 8. Germline CDR1 SEHNR, CDR2 FQNEAQ (reference sequence). The CDR3 is made up of 16 amino acids. CDR3 residues: CASSLARGTLPSPLHF. The DNA for the CDR3 is TGTGCCAGCAGCTTAGCCAGGGGGACGCTGCCTTCACCCCTCCACTTT.

The chain combines TRBV15 with TRBJ1-1; possible D gene TRBD1, 5 bases. The V gene lost 1 base and the J gene lost 0 bases, with 12 bases spanning the gap. This CDR3 region has 16 residues. In germline, CDR1 is LNHNV, CDR2 YYDKDF (reference sequence). The CDR3 DNA sequence: TGTGCCACCAGCAGAGGAACTACAGGTGTGAACACTGAAGCTTTCTTT. It yields the protein CATSRGTTGVNTEAFF.

CDR3 in DNA: TGTGCCAGTAGGGTTGCGGGGGCAGATACGCAGTATTTT. This encodes CASRVAGADTQYF. This chain links TRBV19 with TRBJ2-3, with 7 positions matching TRBD2. Per germline, CDR1 LNHDA and CDR2 SQIVND (reference sequence). CDR3 length equals 13 residues. V lost 6 bases to trimming and J lost 4 bases; unmatched junction nucleotides: 4.

V is TRBV19 and J is TRBJ1-2; TRBD1 might be the D (6 bases). The CDR3 length is 14 residues. Looked up from germline, CDR1 is LNHDA and CDR2 is SQIVND (reference sequence). The germline V and J ends were trimmed by 8 bases and 5 bases, with 18 bases remaining between them. The CDR3 loop is CASRPPGGGYGYTF. The CDR3 nucleotides read TGTGCCAGTCGACCTCCGGGAGGGGGATATGGCTACACCTTC.

CDR3 protein: CASSPTGGGAKNIQYF. The CDR3 nucleotides read TGTGCCAGCAGTCCCACCGGGGGAGGGGCCAAAAACATTCAGTACTTC. J is TRBJ2-4 and V is TRBV28; 7 positions agree with TRBD2. Losses at the gene ends were 5 bases for V and 1 base for J; bases not matched to a gene: 8. CDR3 length: 16 amino acids. The V gene's germline CDR1 is MDHEN and CDR2 SYDVKM.

The chain joins TRBV18 to TRBJ1-1; no firm D call. V lost 0 bases and J lost 5, with 7 bases in between. Germline lookup yields CDR1 KGHSH and CDR2 LQKENI. The CDR3 runs 13 residues. This CDR3 reads CASSPPFRTEAFF. The CDR3 DNA is TGTGCCAGCTCACCACCTTTCCGGACTGAAGCTTTCTTT.

The chain recombines TRBV21-1 with TRBJ1-2. TRBV21-1 is annotated as a pseudogene. This CDR3 spans 13 amino acids. This chain's CDR3 is CASRSRRGYGYTF. For the CDR3, the DNA is TGTGCCAGCAGGTCCAGGAGGGGCTATGGCTACACCTTC.

The CDR3 region has the DNA TGTGCCAGTAGTCCCGGGACAGGGTTGTCACCCCTCCACTTT. Translated, it gives CASSPGTGLSPLHF. The rearrangement links TRBV19 to TRBJ1-6; 9 bases fit TRBD1. CDR1 is LNHDA, CDR2 SQIVND, per germline (reference sequence). V dropped 5 bases and J dropped 10; count of bases not matched to a gene: 6. The CDR3 loop spans 14 amino acids. Combining the CDR3 with reference TRBV19 and TRBJ1-6 gives the whole variable domain DGGITQSPKYLFRKEGQNVTLSCEQNLNHDAMYWYRQDPGQGLRLIYYSQIVNDFQKGDIAEGYSVSREKKESFPLTVTSAQKNPTAFYLCASSPGTGLSPLHFGNGTRLTVT.

V usage is TRBV9 and J usage is TRBJ1-1; 10 bases agree with TRBD1. V trimming: 3 bases; J trimming: 0 bases; junction bases outside the gene matches: 2. Germline V gene sequence: CDR1 SGDLS, CDR2 YYNGEE. The CDR3 spans 15 residues. CDR3: CASSGQGALNTEAFF. CDR3 in DNA: TGTGCCAGCAGCGGACAGGGGGCTTTGAACACTGAAGCTTTCTTT.

The rearrangement links TRBV29-1 to TRBJ1-3; 9 bases are a match to TRBD1. The germline V gene has CDR1 SQVTM and CDR2 ANQGSEA. This CDR3 contains 13 residues. As DNA, the CDR3 is TGCAGTACAACAGGGGGCCCTGGAAACACCATATATTTT. Translation: CSTTGGPGNTIYF.

This sequence joins TRBV11-3 and TRBJ2-2, with 7 bases that match TRBD1. Trimming at V came to 5 bases and at J to 4 bases, leaving 7 bases not matched to a gene. CDR1 is SGHNT, CDR2 YENEEA, per germline. The CDR3 spans 15 residues. DNA for the CDR3: TGTGCCAGCAGCCTAGGGGGCGCAGGCACCGGGGAGCTGTTTTTT. It encodes CASSLGGAGTGELFF.

The rearrangement joins TRBV7-3 to TRBJ2-1; 8 bases are shared with TRBD1. V dropped 2 bases and J dropped 8; count of bases not matched to a gene: 8. The germline V gene encodes CDR1 SGHTA and CDR2 FQGTGA. This CDR3 comprises 15 residues. This chain's CDR3 is CASSLPGTGVDEQFF. In DNA form, the CDR3 reads TGTGCCAGCAGCTTACCCGGGACAGGCGTCGATGAGCAGTTCTTC.

The V call is TRBV5-6, the J call TRBJ2-2; 9 bases agree with TRBD1. Unmatched junction bases numbered 5, after V lost 5 bases and J lost 3 bases. The germline gives CDR1 SGHDT, CDR2 YYEEEE. This CDR3 is 15 amino acids long. The CDR3 spells CASRTGGVDTGELFF. CDR3 bases: TGTGCCAGCAGGACAGGGGGAGTTGACACCGGGGAGCTGTTTTTT.

The rearrangement joins TRBV5-1 to TRBJ2-3; D not resolved. This CDR3 is built from 15 residues. The V end lost 4 bases, the J end lost 0 bases, and 12 bases lay between the germline ends. Germline assignment: CDR1 SGHRS and CDR2 YFSETQ. The CDR3 nucleotides are TGCGCCAGCAGCCGTATGAGTACCAGCACAGATACGCAGTATTTT. It specifies CASSRMSTSTDTQYF.

About this clone itself: Other DNA sequences of this sample code for an identical CDR3. This rearrangement joins TRBV20-1 to TRBJ1-2; the D is unclear. CDR1 and CDR2 (germline): DFQATT, SNEGSKA (reference sequence). The CDR3 has 11 amino acids. V shed 1 base and J shed 3 bases, with 3 bases lying between them. As DNA, the CDR3 is TGCAGTGCTAGAGCCGACTATGGCTACACCTTC. Its translation is CSARADYGYTF.

The CDR3 region is CASSYFRGSMNTEAFF. CDR3 DNA sequence: TGTGCCAGCAGTTACTTCCGGGGATCCATGAACACTGAAGCTTTCTTT. This chain connects TRBV6-5 to TRBJ1-1; no definite D call. The CDR3 is 16 amino acids. Germline values: CDR1 MNHEY, CDR2 SVGAGI. V was cut by 1 base and J by 0 bases, with 12 bases left in between.

V gene TRBV11-1 combines with J gene TRBJ1-6, with 9 bases matching TRBD1. The CDR3 is 14 amino acids. Per the germline V gene, CDR1 is SGHAT and CDR2 is FQDESV (reference sequence). With V trimmed by 3 bases and J by 10 bases, 4 bases remained unmatched. The CDR3: CASSLGTGRSPLHF. The CDR3, as DNA: TGTGCCAGCAGCTTGGGGACAGGGAGATCACCCCTCCACTTT. The variable domain in full, with the rest retrieved from reference TRBV11-1 and TRBJ1-6, is EAEVAQSPRYKITEKSQAVAFWCDPISGHATLYWYRQILGQGPELLVQFQDESVVDDSQLPKDRFSAERLKGVDSTLKIQPAELGDSAMYLCASSLGTGRSPLHFGNGTRLTVT.